The 21 T cell receptor beta chains presented below share a single source sample, sequenced in a study of beta chain features in type 1 diabetes. The antigens of these receptors remain unknown. General study results and limits: Shorter TCRB CDR3s, moderately but significantly so, were found in Type 1 diabetes patients in all four CD4+ subsets.

All of the isolated RNA was reverse transcribed, so expressed TCRB transcripts were sequenced. Assay used: immunoSEQ multiplex PCR; TCRdb lists only in-frame clones, some missing. The data hold about 230,000 clones, with 16% observed a single time. Sample: naive CD4+ T cells from blood. The receptors stem from a man under 40 with type 1 diabetes.

In its sample, this clone was seen a few times. The rearrangement uses TRBV7-2 and TRBJ2-2; D uncertain. Germline loops: CDR1 SGHTA, CDR2 FQGNSA. V was shortened by 2 bases and J by 1 base, with 5 bases between the two germline ends. The CDR3 runs 14 residues. The CDR3 region has the DNA TGTGCCAGCAGCTTAACGAGGAACACCGGGGAGCTGTTTTTT. It codes for CASSLTRNTGELFF.

CDR3 region: CASSPIAGRSYNEQFF. For the CDR3, the DNA is TGTGCCAGCAGCCCAATAGCGGGTCGCTCCTACAATGAGCAGTTCTTC. The J gene is TRBJ2-1, the V gene TRBV9, with 7 bases identical to TRBD2. V gave up 4 bases and J gave up 0 bases; unmatched junction bases: 7. CDR1 is SGDLS, CDR2 YYNGEE, per germline. This CDR3 has 16 amino acids.

The sample holds a few counts of this clone. The rearrangement joins TRBV29-1 to TRBJ2-5; D unresolved. CDR1 is SQVTM and CDR2 is ANQGSEA in the germline V gene. The CDR3 consists of 15 residues. Trimming took 2 bases from V and 5 from J, leaving 18 bases between them. The CDR3: CSVESRHRPRETQYF. The DNA for the CDR3 is TGCAGCGTTGAATCCAGACACCGTCCCCGGGAGACCCAGTACTTC.

This chain joins TRBV18 and TRBJ2-2; 9 bases align to TRBD2. Germline CDR1 reads KGHSH; CDR2 reads LQKENI. V shed 4 bases, J shed 3 bases, and the junction held 9 bases outside the gene matches. The CDR3 extends over 17 amino acids. CDR3 in amino acids: CASSRGRSSGDTGELFF. CDR3 DNA: TGTGCCAGCTCACGAGGACGATCTAGCGGGGACACCGGGGAGCTGTTTTTT.

This clone was observed a handful of times. The J gene is TRBJ2-1, the V gene TRBV5-6; tentatively, D is TRBD1 (6 bases). This CDR3 spans 15 amino acids. Germline values: CDR1 SGHDT, CDR2 YYEEEE. Trimming left V 0 bases short and J 7 bases short, with 14 bases between. The CDR3 region has the DNA TGTGCCAGCAGCTTGGAGGGCCAGGGGAGAAATGAGCAGTTCTTC. Amino acid sequence: CASSLEGQGRNEQFF.

This chain connects TRBV18 to TRBJ2-3; TRBD2 is a possible D gene (6 bases). Germline values: CDR1 KGHSH, CDR2 LQKENI. V gave up 6 bases and J gave up 6 bases, with 10 bases separating them. This CDR3 comprises 12 residues. The CDR3 DNA sequence: TGTGCCAGCTCCCAGCGGGCGGATACGCAGTATTTT. It yields the protein CASSQRADTQYF.

The chain recombines TRBV7-9 with TRBJ2-7; 8 nucleotides match TRBD2. CDR1 and CDR2 (germline): SEHNR, FQNEAQ (reference sequence). V trimming: 3 bases; J trimming: 6 bases; junction bases outside the gene matches: 7. The CDR3 length is 14 residues. The CDR3 spells CASSFGLASPEQYF. The CDR3 nucleotides are TGTGCCAGCAGCTTTGGACTAGCTTCTCCCGAGCAGTACTTC.

This clone was counted a few times. The V call is TRBV14, the J call TRBJ2-1; D might be TRBD1 (5 bases). Trimming stripped 5 bases from V and 3 bases from J, with 11 bases between. The CDR3 spans 14 residues. Germline V gene sequence: CDR1 SGHDN, CDR2 FVKESK. The CDR3 sequence is CASSIQTGYNEQFF. CDR3 DNA sequence: TGTGCCAGCAGCATCCAAACAGGCTACAATGAGCAGTTCTTC.

The chain employs TRBV5-1 and TRBJ1-5; D perhaps matches TRBD1 (5 bases). Trimming took 1 base from V and 2 from J, leaving 7 bases between them. Germline CDR1 reads SGHRS; CDR2 reads YFSETQ. This CDR3 has 14 amino acids. CDR3 coding DNA: TGCGCCAGCAGCTTGACAGGCCGCAATCAGCCCCAGCATTTT. Its protein is CASSLTGRNQPQHF.

This clone was picked up a small number of times. The J gene is TRBJ2-1, the V gene TRBV11-1; no clear D gene. V was clipped by 6 bases and J by 0 bases, with 12 bases between them. The CDR3 spans 15 residues. Germline V lookup: CDR1 SGHAT, CDR2 FQDESV (reference sequence). Written as DNA, the CDR3 is TGTGCCAGCAGTTCAGTGGTGAGCTCCTACAATGAGCAGTTCTTC. It encodes CASSSVVSSYNEQFF. The full variable domain, in which reference TRBV11-1 and TRBJ2-1 provide the parts outside the CDR3, is EAEVAQSPRYKITEKSQAVAFWCDPISGHATLYWYRQILGQGPELLVQFQDESVVDDSQLPKDRFSAERLKGVDSTLKIQPAELGDSAMYLCASSSVVSSYNEQFFGPGTRLTVL.

This chain connects TRBV30 to TRBJ1-2; tentatively, D is TRBD1 (5 bases). Germline assignment: CDR1 GTSNPN and CDR2 SVGIG (reference sequence). V lost 4 bases, J lost 8 bases, and 11 bases lay in between. This CDR3 contains 11 residues. The CDR3 region is CAWIGARGYTF. DNA for the CDR3: TGTGCCTGGATAGGGGCGCGGGGCTACACCTTC. Based on the CDR3 plus reference TRBV30 and TRBJ1-2, the full variable domain is SQTIHQWPATLVQPVGSPLSLECTVEGTSNPNLYWYRQAAGRGLQLLFYSVGIGQISSEVPQNLSASRPQDRQFILSSKKLLLSDSGFYLCAWIGARGYTFGSGTRLTVV.

The CDR3 sequence is CASSQGTSGLPNEQFF. The CDR3, as DNA: TGCGCCAGCAGTCAAGGGACTAGCGGGCTCCCCAATGAGCAGTTCTTC. This chain connects TRBV23-1 to TRBJ2-1; 12 bases are shared with TRBD2. TRBV23-1 belongs to the ORF category, with a function that is uncertain. This CDR3 region has 16 residues. The junction had 5 bases not matched to a gene; V was cut back by 2 bases and J by 6 bases.

V and J are TRBV15 and TRBJ2-3; TRBD2 matches at 13 bases. CDR3 length: 16 residues. The V gene end was trimmed by 4 bases and the J gene end by 0 bases; junction bases not matched to a gene: 1. Germline V CDR1 and CDR2: LNHNV, YYDKDF (reference sequence). CDR3 sequence: CATSTGLAGSTDTQYF. In nucleotides, the CDR3 is TGTGCCACCAGCACGGGACTAGCGGGAAGCACAGATACGCAGTATTTT.

This clone was detected a few times. V usage is TRBV15 and J usage is TRBJ2-2; tentative D call: TRBD1 (6 bases). The CDR3 runs 13 residues. V was cut by 5 bases and J by 4 bases, with 8 bases left in between. From germline, CDR1 is LNHNV and CDR2 YYDKDF (reference sequence). The CDR3 reads CATSFRGTGELFF. The CDR3 region has the DNA TGTGCCACCAGCTTCAGGGGCACCGGGGAGCTGTTTTTT.

This chain joins TRBV2 and TRBJ2-3; D is ambiguous. V dropped 8 bases and J dropped 0 bases, with 12 bases sitting between them. The length of the CDR3 is 14 residues. Germline assignment: CDR1 SNHLY and CDR2 FYNNEI. The CDR3 spells CASEERLSTDTQYF. CDR3 sequence (DNA): TGTGCCAGCGAGGAACGGCTGAGCACAGATACGCAGTATTTT. The full variable domain, completed using reference TRBV2 and TRBJ2-3, is EPEVTQTPSHQVTQMGQEVILRCVPISNHLYFYWYRQILGQKVEFLVSFYNNEISEKSEIFDDQFSVERPDGSNFTLKIRSTKLEDSAMYFCASEERLSTDTQYFGPGTRLTVL.

In this sample, this clone turned up a few times. The V call is TRBV5-4, the J call TRBJ2-5, with 9 bases that match TRBD2. This CDR3 is 14 amino acids long. J lost 5 bases, V lost 2 bases, and 4 bases had no gene match. Looked up from germline, CDR1 is SGHNT and CDR2 is YYREEE (reference sequence). The CDR3 region has the DNA TGTGCCAGCAGCTTCTTAGCGGGAGACGAGACCCAGTACTTC. Amino acid sequence: CASSFLAGDETQYF.

V usage is TRBV7-3 and J usage is TRBJ2-1; 15 bases fit TRBD2. With V trimmed by 4 bases and J by 6 bases, 7 bases remained unmatched. The CDR3 extends over 17 amino acids. CDR1 SGHTA and CDR2 FQGTGA come from the germline V gene. CDR3: CASSSPGLAGGSNEQFF. The CDR3 DNA reads TGTGCCAGCAGCTCTCCCGGACTAGCGGGAGGGAGCAATGAGCAGTTCTTC.

This chain uses TRBV7-9 with TRBJ2-2, with D perhaps matching TRBD1 (6 bases). The V and J ends lost 5 bases and 6 bases respectively, with 13 bases between them. Germline V gives CDR1 SEHNR, CDR2 FQNEAQ (reference sequence). The CDR3 length is 14 residues. The CDR3 DNA reads TGTGCCAGCAGCCCTGGACAGTACCCCGGGGAGCTGTTTTTT. This translates into CASSPGQYPGELFF.

The chain recombines TRBV4-1 with TRBJ2-3; no reliable D call. Germline V gene sequence: CDR1 MGHRA, CDR2 YSYEKL. The CDR3 runs to 14 residues. The V end lost 3 bases, the J end lost 6 bases, and 13 bases lay between the germline ends. CDR3 DNA: TGCGCCAGCAGCCAGCAAATGACTGAGGATACGCAGTATTTT. Translation: CASSQQMTEDTQYF.

In its sample, this clone was seen a few times. The chain combines TRBV29-1 with TRBJ1-1; 8 nucleotides match TRBD1. The CDR3 is 14 residues long. Germline V gene sequence: CDR1 SQVTM, CDR2 ANQGSEA. The V and J ends lost 6 bases and 6 bases, in that order; junction bases with no gene match: 12. The CDR3 sequence is CSVHRTGTSPEAFF. The CDR3 DNA reads TGCAGCGTCCACCGGACAGGGACAAGCCCTGAAGCTTTCTTT.

The V call is TRBV7-6, the J call TRBJ2-1; tentatively, D is TRBD1 or TRBD2 (5 bases each). The CDR3 contains 16 residues. In germline, CDR1 is SGHVS, CDR2 FNYEAQ. V gave up 5 bases and J gave up 6 bases, with 20 bases separating them. CDR3 sequence: CASSPWGIVGLNEQFF. The CDR3 DNA follows: TGTGCCAGCAGCCCCTGGGGGATAGTAGGGCTCAATGAGCAGTTCTTC.